The T cell receptor beta chain described here comes from a study of cytomegalovirus exposure and HLA in healthy donors. Notes on this clone: No antigen is known for it.

Notes on the study in general: With DRB1 most and HLA-C fewest, TCR association rates differed between HLA loci in a later analysis.

Primers: 60 Vbeta forward and 13 Jbeta reverse. Produced via immunoSEQ multiplex PCR; TCRdb's table is partial and in-frame only. The sample consists of 150,000 to 200,000 clones, about four fifths of them appearing once. The CDR3 sequence is 13 residues long. The germline V gene encodes CDR1 SGHDT and CDR2 YYEEEE. V lost 4 bases and J lost 7, with 14 bases in between. The receptor was isolated from a woman between 45 and 65 years old in good health and CMV-seronegative. Sequences were obtained from PBMCs. V usage is TRBV5-6 and J usage is TRBJ1-2; weak D call: TRBD1 (6 bases). CDR3 loop: CASSLDSLAGYTF. The DNA for the CDR3 is TGTGCCAGCAGCCTGGACAGTCTGGCTGGCTACACCTTC.